This TCR beta chain was documented in a study of T cell repertoires in cytomegalovirus infection (dated by TCRdb to 2018 to 2020). About the study as a whole: Peptide stimulations targeted recently identified HLA-C-restricted CMV epitopes, whose presentation resists viral immunomodulation, together with well-studied HLA-B-restricted epitopes. The HLA type of each donor mattered for the analysis, because public TCR beta signatures pointed to carriage of CMV infection along with the matching HLA type.

The intended sense of this specimen's treatment or condition label: in vitro stimulation with specific CMV peptide epitopes to enrich CMV-specific T cells. Details on this clonotype: The target of this receptor is not known. No base quality values were provided; no much bigger clone lies one nucleotide off.

CDR1 DFQATT and CDR2 SNEGSKA were looked up in the germline V gene (reference sequence). V loses 0 bases, J loses 4 bases, and the germline ends lie 16 bases apart. Reading from cysteine to phenylalanine, the CDR3 counts 16 amino acids. Only the CDR3 DNA stays, 48 bases, in frame from base 1. The paper as a whole reports these results and caveats: Carriers of CMV infection plus the relevant HLA type were discriminated by the cumulative frequency of public TCR beta family members in the study cohort and in an independent roughly 320-donor cohort. The ex vivo response was dominated by HLA-C-restricted CMV-specific TCR beta clonotypes, and the single most frequent clonotype in two of eight donors was supplied by these HLA-C-restricted clonotypes.

The instrument given in TCRdb is Illumina HiSeq 1500. Starting from the raw public reads, TCRdb applied fastp trimming at Q25, assembled clones with MiXCR and retained in-frame beta chains. Merged by CDR3 protein, the rows form single entries marked with the most common genes and DNA. The sample has about 740,000 distinct CDR3 sequences on record, around 32% of them singletons. Jointly, the top ten make up 15% to 20% of the sample. The source of this sequence is a human donor in good health (CMV status not recorded). Some clones in this sample may be carry-over from other donors' samples. The chain was built from TRBV20-1 and TRBJ2-1, and TRBD2 may be the D gene, going by 5 matching bases. The sequencing used cultured PBMCs, collected from culture after CMV antigen stimulation. For the CDR3, the sequence is CSARDRLAGLYNEQFF. The nucleotides read TGCAGTGCTAGAGATAGGCTAGCTGGGTTATACAATGAGCAGTTCTTC.